This is a list of T cell receptor beta chains from one sample in a study of shared clonotypes between healthy human individuals. Sequenced by immunoSEQ multiplex PCR; TCRdb stores in-frame clones only, minus some. The table includes around 620,000 clones, approximately 95% detected once. Sequenced input: naive CD8+ T cells sorted from blood. These receptors all stem from a woman aged 25 to 39 in good health. The CDR3 runs from the conserved cysteine through the conserved F or W. D genes are given only for firm matches. Some rows mark clone size as missing; the rest say once, few, many or name a class of expanded clone.

.	TRBV27	TRBD1	TRBJ2-7	CASSLSPPGQGIYEQYF	TGTGCCAGCAGTTTATCGCCCCCGGGACAGGGTATCTACGAGCAGTACTTC
.	TRBV29-1	.	TRBJ2-7	CSVGTDRSYEQYF	TGCAGCGTCGGGACGGACCGTTCCTACGAGCAGTACTTC
.	TRBV13	.	TRBJ2-2	CASRQGGQYGGELFF	TGTGCCAGCAGACAGGGCGGGCAGTATGGCGGGGAGCTGTTTTTT
.	TRBV5-5	.	TRBJ2-2	CASSQKRSTGELFF	TGTGCCAGCAGCCAGAAGCGCAGCACCGGGGAGCTGTTTTTT
.	TRBV7-9	.	TRBJ2-7	CASSYQTGPADEQYF	TGTGCCAGCAGCTACCAGACAGGACCGGCGGACGAGCAGTACTTC
.	TRBV5-4	TRBD1	TRBJ2-7	CASSPAGTGVDEQYF	TGTGCCAGCAGCCCAGCCGGGACAGGGGTAGATGAGCAGTACTTC
.	TRBV10-2	TRBD1	TRBJ2-2	CASSEIGQGNTGELFF	TGCGCCAGCAGTGAAATAGGACAGGGAAACACCGGGGAGCTGTTTTTT
.	TRBV28	TRBD2	TRBJ2-3	CAGGTSATDTQYF	TGTGCCGGGGGGACTAGCGCCACAGATACGCAGTATTTT
.	TRBV27	.	TRBJ1-1	CASSLSPGVNTEAFF	TGTGCCAGCAGTTTATCACCAGGGGTGAACACTGAAGCTTTCTTT
.	TRBV28	TRBD1	TRBJ2-7	CASSPGQVYEQYF	TGTGCCAGCAGTCCGGGACAGGTCTACGAGCAGTACTTC
.	TRBV2	TRBD1	TRBJ2-7	CASGPGTGDEQYF	TGTGCCAGCGGTCCGGGGACAGGGGACGAGCAGTACTTC
.	TRBV27	.	TRBJ1-5	CASSLSGRGGNQPQHF	TGTGCCAGCAGTTTATCGGGCCGGGGCGGCAATCAGCCCCAGCATTTT
once	TRBV27	TRBD1	TRBJ1-1	CASSQRTGLAFF	TGTGCCAGCAGCCAACGGACAGGGCTGGCTTTCTTT
.	TRBV5-1	.	TRBJ2-1	CASSLWEGGNEQFF	TGCGCCAGCAGTCTTTGGGAGGGGGGCAATGAGCAGTTCTTC
.	TRBV7-7	.	TRBJ2-5	CASSSQEGWLETQYF	TGTGCCAGCAGCTCCCAGGAGGGCTGGCTGGAGACCCAGTACTTC
once	TRBV27	.	TRBJ2-7	CASSPGLGNYEQYF	TGTGCCAGCAGCCCAGGACTCGGAAACTACGAGCAGTACTTC
.	TRBV4-1	.	TRBJ2-1	CASSQQTEGRDNEQFF	TGCGCCAGCAGCCAGCAAACGGAAGGGAGAGACAATGAGCAGTTCTTC